These 16 T cell receptor beta chains share one sample of origin, sequenced in a study of T cells in Graves' hyperthyroidism and ophthalmopathy. TCR beta CDR3 regions were amplified from RNA transcripts. The HTBI primer set drove a first-round RT-PCR of the TCR CDR3. TCRdb reprocessed the multiplex PCR reads via MiXCR and lists one record per CDR3 protein. The data hold a few hundred thousand distinct CDR3 sequences, with 20% to 25% observed a single time. The sample was blood. Source of these receptors: a man aged 30 to 39 with Graves' ophthalmopathy.

The chain links TRBV12-3 or TRBV12-4 to TRBJ1-5; TRBD1 might be the D (5 bases). V was pared by 4 bases and J by 4 bases, with 11 bases between. The CDR3 spans 14 residues. This CDR3 reads CASSSGGSNQPQHF. CDR3 nucleotide sequence: TGTGCCAGCAGTTCCGGGGGGAGTAATCAGCCCCAGCATTTT.

On this clonotype itself: It may be a read error: a sequence one base away is much more abundant. The chain uses TRBV29-1 and TRBJ2-1; TRBD2 aligns across 11 bases. In germline, CDR1 is SQVTM, CDR2 ANQGSEA. This CDR3 contains 16 residues. The chain's CDR3 is CSVEGGVGLADNGQFF. CDR3 nucleotide sequence: TGCAGCGTTGAAGGGGGAGTGGGACTAGCGGACAATGGGCAGTTCTTC.

The chain joins TRBV4-1 to TRBJ2-7; 15 positions match TRBD2. The CDR3 length is 17 residues. J lost 3 bases, V lost 4 bases, and 7 bases had no gene match. The germline V gene encodes CDR1 MGHRA and CDR2 YSYEKL. CDR3 bases: TGCGCCAGCAGCCTGGGGTCGGGACTAGCGGGAGGCTACGAGCAGTACTTC. It yields the protein CASSLGSGLAGGYEQYF.

This clonotype was picked up a small number of times. The V call is TRBV12-3 or TRBV12-4, the J call TRBJ2-4; 9 nucleotides line up with TRBD2. The trim removed 1 base at V and 9 bases at J, leaving 10 bases unmatched. The CDR3 runs to 16 residues. The DNA for the CDR3 is TGTGCCAGCAGTTTAGGGCTAGCGGGGATGGAAGCCATTCAGTACTTC. This codes for CASSLGLAGMEAIQYF.

This clonotype was found a few times. This rearrangement joins TRBV10-3 to TRBJ2-5; no firm D call. Germline-derived CDR1 and CDR2 are ENHRY and SYGVKD. There are 12 residues in the CDR3. Between the trimmed V and J ends, which lost 6 bases and 5 bases, there was a span of 10 bases. CDR3 in amino acids: CAISPGVETQYF. CDR3 nucleotide sequence: TGTGCCATCAGCCCGGGCGTGGAGACCCAGTACTTC.

In regard to this clonotype: A much larger clone lies a single base off, so this may be a read error. No conserved phenylalanine or tryptophan ends this CDR3, so it is likely a read error. The CDR3 nucleotides read TGTGCCAGCAGCCCGGGGGTAGGAGCGAACACCGGGGAGCTGTTTTCT. It yields the protein CASSPGVGANTGELFS. The chain couples TRBV3-1 to TRBJ2-2; the D gene is possibly TRBD2 (6 bases). Looked up from germline, CDR1 is LGHDT and CDR2 is YNNKEL (reference sequence). The V and J ends lost 4 bases and 0 bases respectively, with 12 bases between them. The CDR3 totals 16 residues.

This clonotype has ten or more counts. The CDR3 sequence is CASSARQLSTDTQYF. CDR3 nucleotides: TGTGCCAGCAGTGCCCGACAGCTTAGCACAGATACGCAGTATTTT. This sequence joins TRBV2 and TRBJ2-3; a weak D match, TRBD1 (5 bases). Trimming cost V 4 bases and J 0 bases, with 11 bases left between them. CDR3 length equals 15 residues. Germline V gene sequence: CDR1 SNHLY, CDR2 FYNNEI.

The chain employs TRBV5-1 and TRBJ2-1; 11 nucleotides line up with TRBD2. Germline loops: CDR1 SGHRS, CDR2 YFSETQ. With V trimmed by 4 bases and J by 7 bases, 7 bases remained unmatched. The CDR3 sequence is 15 residues long. The CDR3 DNA follows: TGCGCCAGCAGCCCCACTAGCGGGAGCGTAAATGAGCAGTTCTTC. Amino acids: CASSPTSGSVNEQFF.

V usage is TRBV9 and J usage is TRBJ2-1; no definite D call. The CDR3 loop spans 16 amino acids. Germline CDR1 is SGDLS and CDR2 is YYNGEE. Trimming took off 2 bases at V and 0 bases at J, with 12 bases between the two ends. CDR3: CASSVVSGSSYNEQFF. The CDR3 region has the DNA TGTGCCAGCAGCGTGGTTTCCGGAAGCTCCTACAATGAGCAGTTCTTC. The full variable domain, rest sourced from reference TRBV9 and TRBJ2-1, is DSGVTQTPKHLITATGQRVTLRCSPRSGDLSVYWYQQSLDQGLQFLIQYYNGEERAKGNILERFSAQQFPDLHSELNLSSLELGDSALYFCASSVVSGSSYNEQFFGPGTRLTVL.

This clonotype was counted only a few times. The chain has TRBV20-1 and TRBJ2-3; 9 bases are shared with TRBD2. There are 14 residues in the CDR3. Germline values: CDR1 DFQATT, CDR2 SNEGSKA (reference sequence). The ends lost 0 bases at V and 4 bases at J; junction bases unmatched: 2. CDR3 protein: CSAREAGGADTQYF. The CDR3 DNA sequence: TGCAGTGCTAGAGAAGCGGGAGGCGCAGATACGCAGTATTTT.

This clonotype appeared a few times. The CDR3 coding sequence is TGTGCCAGCTCTCTTCCTGCGGGTAGCGGGGCCTCGTTCTTC. As protein: CASSLPAGSGASFF. The chain links TRBV18 to TRBJ2-1; 8 bases align to TRBD2. V shed 6 bases and J 15 bases; nucleotides not matched to a gene: 16. Looked up from germline, CDR1 is KGHSH and CDR2 is LQKENI. This CDR3 spans 14 amino acids. Using reference TRBV18 and TRBJ2-1 for the parts outside the CDR3, the full variable domain is NAGVMQNPRHLVRRRGQEARLRCSPMKGHSHVYWYRQLPEEGLKFMVYLQKENIIDESGMPKERFSAEFPKEGPSILRIQQVVRGDSAAYFCASSLPAGSGASFFGPGTRLTVL.

The chain joins TRBV2 to TRBJ2-4, with a possible D match to TRBD1 (6 bases). The CDR3 runs 14 residues. Germline CDR1 reads SNHLY; CDR2 reads FYNNEI. V lost 7 bases and J lost 3, with 13 bases in between. DNA for the CDR3: TGTGCCAGCAAAGACAGGAGTAACAAAAACATTCAGTACTTC. Encoded protein: CASKDRSNKNIQYF.

The rearrangement links TRBV11-1 to TRBJ1-4; 9 nucleotides line up with TRBD1. This CDR3 comprises 15 residues. Germline CDR1 reads SGHAT; CDR2 reads FQDESV (reference sequence). The trim removed 4 bases at V and 5 bases at J, leaving 5 bases unmatched. This chain's CDR3 is CASSSYRGLNEKLFF. The CDR3 DNA reads as TGTGCCAGCAGCTCCTACAGGGGGCTGAATGAAAAACTGTTTTTT.

This clonotype was seen more than once but under ten times. The rearrangement links TRBV7-3 to TRBJ2-2; 9 bases are shared with TRBD1. Germline trimming cut 6 bases from V and 0 bases from J; bases unmatched to any gene: 5. This CDR3 spans 16 amino acids. CDR1 SGHTA and CDR2 FQGTGA come from the germline V gene. CDR3: CASRLQGASNTGELFF. CDR3 in DNA: TGTGCCAGCAGGTTACAGGGGGCCTCGAACACCGGGGAGCTGTTTTTT.

The sample holds a few counts of this clonotype. V and J are TRBV4-2 and TRBJ2-2; 8 nucleotides align to TRBD2. The ends lost 4 bases at V and 8 bases at J; junction bases unmatched: 6. The CDR3 totals 14 residues. Germline loops: CDR1 LGHNA, CDR2 YNFKEQ. The CDR3: CASSPREGPGELFF. The CDR3 DNA sequence: TGTGCCAGCAGCCCCCGGGAGGGCCCTGGGGAGCTGTTTTTT.

Only a few counts were recorded for this clonotype. This chain joins TRBV5-4 and TRBJ2-2; tentatively, D is TRBD2 (6 bases). V lost 2 bases to trimming and J lost 4 bases, with 12 bases between them. This CDR3 is 15 amino acids long. Germline loops: CDR1 SGHNT, CDR2 YYREEE (reference sequence). The CDR3 protein is CASSLSGSGTGELFF. The CDR3 nucleotides are TGTGCCAGCAGCTTATCCGGGAGCGGCACCGGGGAGCTGTTTTTT.